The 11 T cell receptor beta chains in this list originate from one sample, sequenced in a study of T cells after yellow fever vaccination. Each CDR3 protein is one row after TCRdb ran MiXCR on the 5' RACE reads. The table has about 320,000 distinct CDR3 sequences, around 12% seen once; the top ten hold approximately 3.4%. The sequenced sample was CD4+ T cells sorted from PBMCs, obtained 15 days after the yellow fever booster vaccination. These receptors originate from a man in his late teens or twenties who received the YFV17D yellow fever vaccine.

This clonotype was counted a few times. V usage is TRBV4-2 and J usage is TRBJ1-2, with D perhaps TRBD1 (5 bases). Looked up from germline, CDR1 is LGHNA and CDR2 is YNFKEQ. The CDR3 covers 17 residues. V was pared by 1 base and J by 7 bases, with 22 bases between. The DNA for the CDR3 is TGTGCCAGCAGCCAAGGAGGGGAGGGGCTGAAAATGAGTGGCTACACCTTC. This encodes CASSQGGEGLKMSGYTF.

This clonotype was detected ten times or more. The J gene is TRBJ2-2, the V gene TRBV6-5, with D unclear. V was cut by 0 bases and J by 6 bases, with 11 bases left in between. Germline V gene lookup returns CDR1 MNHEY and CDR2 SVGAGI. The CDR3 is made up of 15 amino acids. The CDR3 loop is CASSYSPGQSGELFF. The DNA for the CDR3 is TGTGCCAGCAGTTACTCACCCGGCCAGTCCGGGGAGCTGTTTTTT.

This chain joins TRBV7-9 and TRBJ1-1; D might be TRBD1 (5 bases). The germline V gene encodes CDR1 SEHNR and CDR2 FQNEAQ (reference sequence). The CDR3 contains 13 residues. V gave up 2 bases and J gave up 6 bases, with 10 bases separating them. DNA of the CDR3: TGTGCCAGCAGCTTAAATCAGGGCTCTGAAGCTTTCTTT. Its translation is CASSLNQGSEAFF.

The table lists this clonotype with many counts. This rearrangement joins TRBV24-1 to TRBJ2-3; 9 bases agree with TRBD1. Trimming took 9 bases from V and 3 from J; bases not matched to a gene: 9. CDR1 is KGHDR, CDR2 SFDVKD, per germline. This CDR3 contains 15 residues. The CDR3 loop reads CATGLGQGRTDTQYF. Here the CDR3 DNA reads TGTGCCACCGGGCTGGGACAGGGAAGGACAGATACGCAGTATTTT.

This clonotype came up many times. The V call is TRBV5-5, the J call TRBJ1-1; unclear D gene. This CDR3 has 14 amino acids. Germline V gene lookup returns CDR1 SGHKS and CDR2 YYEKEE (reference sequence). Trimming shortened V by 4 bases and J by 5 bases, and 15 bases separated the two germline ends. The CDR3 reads CASSADTVWTEAFF. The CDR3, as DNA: TGTGCCAGCAGCGCCGACACGGTTTGGACTGAAGCTTTCTTT.

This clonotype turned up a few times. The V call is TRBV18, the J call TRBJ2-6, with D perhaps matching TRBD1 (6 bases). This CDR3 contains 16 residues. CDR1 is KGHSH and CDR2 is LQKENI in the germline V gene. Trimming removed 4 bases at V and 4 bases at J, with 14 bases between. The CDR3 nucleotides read TGTGCCAGCTCACTTAACAGGGCTACCGGGGCCAACGTCCTGACTTTC. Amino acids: CASSLNRATGANVLTF.

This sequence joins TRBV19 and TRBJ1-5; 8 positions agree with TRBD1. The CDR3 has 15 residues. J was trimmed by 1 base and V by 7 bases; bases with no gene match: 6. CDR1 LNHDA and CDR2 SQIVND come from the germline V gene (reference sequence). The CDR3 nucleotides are TGTGCCAGTAACAGGGACAGGTTGAGCAATCAGCCCCAGCATTTT. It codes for CASNRDRLSNQPQHF.

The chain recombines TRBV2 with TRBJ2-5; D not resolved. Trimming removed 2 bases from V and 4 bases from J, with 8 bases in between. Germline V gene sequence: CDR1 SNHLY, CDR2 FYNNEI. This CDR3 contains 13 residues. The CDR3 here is CASSEINGETQYF. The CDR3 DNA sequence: TGTGCCAGCAGTGAAATCAACGGAGAGACCCAGTACTTC.

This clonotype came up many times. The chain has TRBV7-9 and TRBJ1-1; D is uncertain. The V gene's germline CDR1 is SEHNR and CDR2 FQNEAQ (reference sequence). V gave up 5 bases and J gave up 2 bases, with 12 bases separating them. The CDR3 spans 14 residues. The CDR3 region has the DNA TGTGCCAGCAGCCTCGACGGGCATAACACTGAAGCTTTCTTT. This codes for CASSLDGHNTEAFF.

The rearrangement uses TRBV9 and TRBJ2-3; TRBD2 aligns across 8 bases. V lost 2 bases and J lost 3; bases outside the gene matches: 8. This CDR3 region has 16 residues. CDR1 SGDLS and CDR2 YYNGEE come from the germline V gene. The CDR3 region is CASSVSAGVGTDTQYF. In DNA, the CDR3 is TGTGCCAGCAGCGTGTCAGCGGGGGTTGGAACAGATACGCAGTATTTT.

The chain's CDR3 is CASSRGQLNEQFF. CDR3 in DNA: TGTGCCAGCAGCCGTGGACAGCTGAATGAGCAGTTCTTC. The chain employs TRBV9 and TRBJ2-1; TRBD1 might be the D (6 bases). Germline CDR1 SGDLS, CDR2 YYNGEE. The V end was cut by 4 bases, the J end by 7 bases, with 12 bases between. The CDR3 spans 13 residues.